One and the same sample provided the 30 T cell receptor beta chains below, sequenced in a study of blood T cells in healthy people across ages. For the second PCR, which ran for about 6 to 11 cycles, a sample-barcoded 5' primer and a J-beta primer mix were used. MiXCR, run by TCRdb on the 5' RACE reads, gives a single entry per CDR3 protein. The sample consists of fewer than 1,000,000 distinct CDR3 sequences, less than 60% of them appearing once. What was sequenced was blood. Receptors originate from an elderly man in good health.

The V gene is TRBV29-1, the J gene TRBJ2-5; 9 bases line up with TRBD1. The DNA matches TRBJ2-7 better at its end, which makes the J call doubtful. The CDR3 has 11 residues. Germline CDR1 and CDR2: SQVTM and ANQGSEA. CDR3 sequence: CSVTGGSEQYF. CDR3 bases: TGCAGCGTGACAGGGGGTTCCGAGCAGTACTTC.

This clonotype has a handful of counts. V is TRBV10-3 and J is TRBJ2-3, with a possible D match to TRBD1 (6 bases). The CDR3 extends over 13 amino acids. Germline V gene lookup returns CDR1 ENHRY and CDR2 SYGVKD. Trimming took off 6 bases at V and 4 bases at J, with 11 bases between the two ends. This chain's CDR3 is CAIRGASADTQYF. CDR3 nucleotide sequence: TGTGCCATCAGGGGGGCCTCGGCAGATACGCAGTATTTT.

This clonotype was detected a few times. The chain links TRBV7-9 to TRBJ1-4, with 7 bases identical to TRBD1. V shed 6 bases and J 0 bases; nucleotides not matched to a gene: 4. The CDR3 is 15 amino acids. The germline CDR1 and CDR2 sequences are SEHNR and FQNEAQ (reference sequence). This chain's CDR3 is CASSRDSATNEKLFF. The CDR3 DNA reads TGTGCCAGCAGTCGGGACAGCGCAACTAATGAAAAACTGTTTTTT. Full variable domain (rest looked up from reference TRBV7-9 and TRBJ1-4): DTGVSQNPRHKITKRGQNVTFRCDPISEHNRLYWYRQTLGQGPEFLTYFQNEAQLEKSRLLSDRFSAERPKGSFSTLEIQRTEQGDSAMYLCASSRDSATNEKLFFGSGTQLSVL.

The CDR3 loop is CASSLGAELYEQYF. CDR3 sequence (DNA): TGCGCCAGCAGCTTGGGTGCGGAACTCTACGAGCAGTACTTC. The J gene is TRBJ2-7, the V gene TRBV5-1; D not certain. CDR1 and CDR2 (germline): SGHRS, YFSETQ. Trimming removed 0 bases from V and 3 bases from J, with 10 bases in between. The length of the CDR3 is 14 residues.

V gene TRBV2 combines with J gene TRBJ2-2; TRBD2 is a possible D gene (6 bases). V was pared by 4 bases and J by 6 bases, with 12 bases between. The CDR3 totals 14 residues. The germline V gene encodes CDR1 SNHLY and CDR2 FYNNEI. This chain's CDR3 is CASSGYGGAGELFF. The CDR3, as DNA: TGTGCCAGCAGTGGCTATGGAGGGGCCGGGGAGCTGTTTTTT.

The V and J genes are TRBV28 and TRBJ2-5, with a tentative D call TRBD2 (6 bases). Germline V gives CDR1 MDHEN, CDR2 SYDVKM. CDR3 length equals 14 residues. V was trimmed by 4 bases and J by 5 bases, leaving 14 bases between them. The CDR3 protein is CASSSPTSTETQYF. DNA of the CDR3: TGTGCCAGCAGTTCCCCGACTAGTACGGAGACCCAGTACTTC.

This clonotype occurred once. This chain links TRBV29-1 with TRBJ2-1; 14 bases align to TRBD2. CDR3 length equals 16 residues. Looked up from germline, CDR1 is SQVTM and CDR2 is ANQGSEA. The trim removed 1 base at V and 7 bases at J, leaving 6 bases unmatched. The CDR3: CSVEAWTSGRLNEQFF. The DNA for the CDR3 is TGCAGCGTTGAAGCCTGGACTAGCGGGAGGTTAAATGAGCAGTTCTTC.

This clonotype was picked up one time. The rearrangement joins TRBV11-2 to TRBJ2-5; D uncertain. V was trimmed by 3 bases and J by 5 bases, leaving 13 bases between them. The CDR3 length is 14 residues. Germline V lookup: CDR1 SGHAT, CDR2 FQNNGV. The DNA for the CDR3 is TGTGCCAGCAGCTTTCAGGCAGCCGGGGAGACCCAGTACTTC. The encoded protein is CASSFQAAGETQYF.

A few counts support this clonotype. The rearrangement links TRBV9 to TRBJ2-7; D is perhaps TRBD2 (5 bases). The CDR3 has 15 residues. V was trimmed by 0 bases and J by 1 base, leaving 11 bases between them. The germline V gene has CDR1 SGDLS and CDR2 YYNGEE. CDR3: CASSVGGTSSYEQYF. CDR3 DNA: TGTGCCAGCAGCGTAGGGGGTACTAGTTCCTACGAGCAGTACTTC.

Remarks on this clonotype: One end of the junction varies from germline; a read error may be responsible. The chain uses TRBV9 and TRBJ1-2; the match to TRBD1 covers 7 bases. Per the germline V gene, CDR1 is SGDLS and CDR2 is YYNGEE. CDR3 length equals 14 residues. The CDR3 nucleotides are TGTGCCGGCAGCCCCGGACAGGATCCTTACGGCTACACCTTC. Amino acids: CAGSPGQDPYGYTF.

The genes are TRBV27 and TRBJ2-2; D uncertain. Germline assignment: CDR1 MNHEY and CDR2 SMNVEV (reference sequence). CDR3 size: 14 residues. V lost 6 bases and J 4 bases, leaving 12 bases between the germline ends. The CDR3 here is CASSVNRATGELFF. CDR3 nucleotide sequence: TGTGCCAGCAGCGTTAATAGGGCCACCGGGGAGCTGTTTTTT.

In this sample, this clonotype turned up many times. This chain uses TRBV3-1 with TRBJ1-5; perhaps TRBD1 as D (6 bases). V was cut by 0 bases and J by 5 bases, with 11 bases left in between. From germline, CDR1 is LGHDT and CDR2 YNNKEL (reference sequence). The CDR3 covers 15 residues. CDR3 nucleotide sequence: TGTGCCAGCAGCCAAGATTGGGGGGCGGATCAGCCCCAGCATTTT. It yields the protein CASSQDWGADQPQHF.

Remarks on this clonotype: This may arise from a read error, as a much more abundant clone is one base away. The chain links TRBV15 to TRBJ2-1, with 9 bases lining up with TRBD2. The DNA matches TRBJ2-7 better at its end, which makes the J call doubtful. Germline lookup yields CDR1 LNHNV and CDR2 YYDKDF (reference sequence). CDR3 size: 15 residues. CDR3 DNA sequence: TGTGCCACCAGCATAGGGACTAGCTCCTACAATGAGCAGTACTTC. Its protein is CATSIGTSSYNEQYF.

This clonotype has just a few counts. CDR3 nucleotides: TGTGCCAGCAGTTTAGGGGGACAGGGACAGCAGTTCTTC. This encodes CASSLGGQGQQFF. The chain has TRBV28 and TRBJ2-1, with TRBD1 matching over 9 bases. The CDR3 spans 13 residues. Germline values: CDR1 MDHEN, CDR2 SYDVKM. Trimming at V came to 2 bases and at J to 11 bases, leaving 4 bases not matched to a gene.

About this clonotype itself: A junction boundary mismatches the germline segment, possibly from a read error. The genes are TRBV12-3 or TRBV12-4 and TRBJ1-4; perhaps TRBD1 as D (6 bases). The CDR3 is 15 residues long. CDR3 bases: TGTGTCAGCAGTACCCAGGGAGGGGGGAATGAAAAACTGTTTTTT. Its translation is CVSSTQGGGNEKLFF.

On this clonotype: A much larger clone lies one base from this, so it may be a read error. The chain couples TRBV29-1 to TRBJ2-1, with a weak D call TRBD2 (6 bases). Germline CDR1 and CDR2: SQVTM and ANQGSEA. The V gene lost 4 bases and the J gene lost 8 bases, with 6 bases spanning the gap. The CDR3 spans 10 residues. The chain's CDR3 is CSVGGDEQFF. The CDR3 nucleotides read TGCAGCGTTGGGGGGGATGAGCAGTTCTTC.

The rearrangement uses TRBV21-1 and TRBJ2-5. The J call may be incorrect, as the DNA end agrees better with TRBJ2-7. TRBV21-1 is a recognized pseudogene. CDR3 length equals 15 residues. The CDR3 reads CASSFRREANHEQYF. The DNA of the CDR3 is TGTGCCAGCAGCTTCCGACGAGAAGCGAACCACGAGCAGTACTTC.

The sample holds many counts of this clonotype. V gene TRBV29-1 combines with J gene TRBJ2-1; 7 nucleotides line up with TRBD2. In germline, CDR1 is SQVTM, CDR2 ANQGSEA. The CDR3 is made up of 13 amino acids. Trimming at V came to 4 bases and at J to 8 bases, leaving 8 bases not matched to a gene. The CDR3 DNA sequence: TGCAGCGTTGCGACTAGCTATGCCGATGAGCAGTTCTTC. Translating it yields CSVATSYADEQFF.

In this sample, this clonotype turned up many times. The chain carries TRBV5-1 and TRBJ2-7, with 7 bases identical to TRBD1. Germline values: CDR1 SGHRS, CDR2 YFSETQ. The CDR3 contains 14 residues. J was trimmed by 1 base and V by 4 bases; bases with no gene match: 5. This chain's CDR3 is CASSKDRRSYEQYF. In nucleotides, the CDR3 is TGCGCCAGCAGCAAGGACAGGAGATCCTACGAGCAGTACTTC.

The CDR3, as DNA: TGTGCCAGCAGCTCCCCAGACAGTGGGTTTCGAGAGACCCAGTACTTC. Its translation: CASSSPDSGFRETQYF. The V gene is TRBV11-2, the J gene TRBJ2-5; tentatively, D is TRBD1 (5 bases). V shed 4 bases and J shed 4 bases, with 19 bases lying between them. The CDR3 length is 16 residues. Germline CDR1 is SGHAT and CDR2 is FQNNGV. Together with reference TRBV11-2 and TRBJ2-5, the CDR3 gives the full variable domain: EAGVAQSPRYKIIEKRQSVAFWCNPISGHATLYWYQQILGQGPKLLIQFQNNGVVDDSQLPKDRFSAERLKGVDSTLKIQPAKLEDSAVYLCASSSPDSGFRETQYFGPGTRLLVL.

The rearrangement joins TRBV29-1 to TRBJ2-5; 8 positions match TRBD2. The CDR3 contains 13 residues. V trimming: 7 bases; J trimming: 11 bases; junction bases outside the gene matches: 15. The germline V gene encodes CDR1 SQVTM and CDR2 ANQGSEA. The CDR3 DNA is TGCAGCGGGAGGACTAGCATTGCCAATGAGCAGTACTTC. The encoded protein is CSGRTSIANEQYF.

Here the CDR3 reads CASSLGRDSPLHF. CDR3 DNA: TGTGCCAGCAGCTTAGGCAGGGATTCACCCCTCCACTTT. This sequence joins TRBV7-6 and TRBJ1-6, with D perhaps TRBD1 (5 bases). The CDR3 runs 13 residues. V was shortened by 1 base and J by 8 bases, with 6 bases between the two germline ends. CDR1 and CDR2 (germline): SGHVS, FNYEAQ.

The V and J genes are TRBV5-1 and TRBJ2-3; D is perhaps TRBD1 or TRBD2 (5 bases each). Germline-derived CDR1 and CDR2 are SGHRS and YFSETQ. The CDR3 runs to 15 residues. V was pared by 0 bases and J by 6 bases, with 14 bases between. The CDR3 region has the DNA TGCGCCAGCAGCTTGGGGTTCGGGGCCGCGGATACGCAGTATTTT. This gives the protein CASSLGFGAADTQYF. Based on the CDR3 plus reference TRBV5-1 and TRBJ2-3, the full variable domain is KAGVTQTPRYLIKTRGQQVTLSCSPISGHRSVSWYQQTPGQGLQFLFEYFSETQRNKGNFPGRFSGRQFSNSRSEMNVSTLELGDSALYLCASSLGFGAADTQYFGPGTRLTVL.

Only one count was recorded for this clonotype. V gene TRBV5-1 combines with J gene TRBJ2-7; 9 bases are a match to TRBD1. This CDR3 comprises 16 residues. Looked up from germline, CDR1 is SGHRS and CDR2 is YFSETQ. The trim removed 3 bases at V and 0 bases at J, leaving 7 bases unmatched. CDR3 sequence (DNA): TGCGCCAGCAGCTGGGAGACAGGGGGGTCCTCCTACGAGCAGTACTTC. This translates into CASSWETGGSSYEQYF.

The chain couples TRBV14 to TRBJ2-6; maybe TRBD1 (6 bases). The CDR3 is made up of 16 amino acids. CDR1 is SGHDN and CDR2 is FVKESK in the germline V gene. V lost 4 bases and J lost 2, with 12 bases in between. CDR3 region: CASSPPGVAGANVLTF. The DNA of the CDR3 is TGTGCCAGCAGCCCCCCAGGGGTCGCTGGGGCCAACGTCCTGACTTTC.

V gene TRBV18 combines with J gene TRBJ2-4; D unresolved. V dropped 1 base and J dropped 0 bases, with 7 bases sitting between them. The CDR3 consists of 15 residues. Per the germline V gene, CDR1 is KGHSH and CDR2 is LQKENI. The CDR3 spells CASSPQQIAKNIQYF. The CDR3 nucleotides are TGTGCCAGCTCACCACAGCAGATAGCCAAAAACATTCAGTACTTC.

This clonotype was counted ten times or more. The CDR3, as DNA: TGCAGTGCTAGAGCTGTCTCTGGGGCCAACGTCCTGACTTTC. It specifies CSARAVSGANVLTF. The chain has TRBV20-1 and TRBJ2-6, with D unclear. The ends were cut back, 1 base at V and 0 bases at J, with 4 bases in the middle. CDR1 DFQATT and CDR2 SNEGSKA come from the germline V gene (reference sequence). The CDR3 is made up of 14 amino acids.

The rearrangement uses TRBV29-1 and TRBJ2-7, with TRBD2 as a possible D gene (5 bases). CDR1 and CDR2 (germline): SQVTM, ANQGSEA. The CDR3 loop spans 13 amino acids. Trimming took 7 bases from V and 7 from J, leaving 20 bases between them. As DNA, the CDR3 is TGCAGCGCCAACGGACTGTCTCACAATGAGCAGTACTTC. Amino acid sequence: CSANGLSHNEQYF.

The chain employs TRBV12-3 or TRBV12-4 and TRBJ2-1; D unclear. The V and J ends lost 5 bases and 11 bases respectively, with 13 bases between them. The CDR3 is 12 residues long. The CDR3 spells CASSQTEAKQFF. In DNA form, the CDR3 reads TGTGCCAGCAGTCAAACAGAGGCGAAGCAGTTCTTC.

This chain connects TRBV20-1 to TRBJ2-5, with TRBD2 matching 10 bases. CDR1 is DFQATT, CDR2 SNEGSKA, per germline (reference sequence). V trimming: 6 bases; J trimming: 11 bases; junction bases outside the gene matches: 15. The CDR3 extends over 14 amino acids. CDR3 sequence reads: CSAQTSGAHNEQYF. The CDR3, as DNA: TGCAGTGCCCAAACTAGCGGGGCCCACAATGAGCAGTACTTC.